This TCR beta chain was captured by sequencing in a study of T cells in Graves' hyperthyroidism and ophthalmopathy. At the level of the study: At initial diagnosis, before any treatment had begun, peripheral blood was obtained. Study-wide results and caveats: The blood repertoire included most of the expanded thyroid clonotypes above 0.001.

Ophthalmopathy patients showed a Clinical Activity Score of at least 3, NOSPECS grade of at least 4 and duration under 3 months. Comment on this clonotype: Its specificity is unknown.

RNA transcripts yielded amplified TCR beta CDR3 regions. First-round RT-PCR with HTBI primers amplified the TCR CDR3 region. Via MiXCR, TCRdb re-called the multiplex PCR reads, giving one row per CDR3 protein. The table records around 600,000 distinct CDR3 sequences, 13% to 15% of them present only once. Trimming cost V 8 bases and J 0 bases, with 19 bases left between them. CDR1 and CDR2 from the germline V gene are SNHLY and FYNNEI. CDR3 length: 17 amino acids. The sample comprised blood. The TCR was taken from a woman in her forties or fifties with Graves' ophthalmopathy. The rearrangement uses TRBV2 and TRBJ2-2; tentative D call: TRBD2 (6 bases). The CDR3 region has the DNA TGTGCCAGCTCACCCATGGGAGGTATCGCGAACACCGGGGAGCTGTTTTTT. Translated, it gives CASSPMGGIANTGELFF.